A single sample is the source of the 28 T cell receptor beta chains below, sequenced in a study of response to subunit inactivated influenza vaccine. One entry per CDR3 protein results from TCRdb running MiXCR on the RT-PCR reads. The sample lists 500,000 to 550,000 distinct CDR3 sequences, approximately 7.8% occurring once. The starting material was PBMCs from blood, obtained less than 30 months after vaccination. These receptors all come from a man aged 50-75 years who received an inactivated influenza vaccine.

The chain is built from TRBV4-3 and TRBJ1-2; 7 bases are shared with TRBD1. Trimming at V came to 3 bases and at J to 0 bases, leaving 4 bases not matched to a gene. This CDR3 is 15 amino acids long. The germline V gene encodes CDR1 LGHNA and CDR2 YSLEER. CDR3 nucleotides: TGCGCCAGCAGCCAGAGGGGACAGTCTAACTATGGCTACACCTTC. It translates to CASSQRGQSNYGYTF.

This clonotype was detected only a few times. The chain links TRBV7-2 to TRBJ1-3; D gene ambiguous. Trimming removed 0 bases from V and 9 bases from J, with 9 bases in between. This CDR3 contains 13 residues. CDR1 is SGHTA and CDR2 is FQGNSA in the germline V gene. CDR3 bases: TGTGCCAGCAGCTTAGCAGGGTTAGGCACCATATATTTT. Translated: CASSLAGLGTIYF.

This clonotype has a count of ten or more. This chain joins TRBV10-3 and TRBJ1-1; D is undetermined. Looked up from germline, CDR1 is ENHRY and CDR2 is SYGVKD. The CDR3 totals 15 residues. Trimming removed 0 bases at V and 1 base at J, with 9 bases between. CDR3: CAISESGFSNTEAFF. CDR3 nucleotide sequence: TGTGCCATCAGTGAGTCAGGATTTTCGAACACTGAAGCTTTCTTT.

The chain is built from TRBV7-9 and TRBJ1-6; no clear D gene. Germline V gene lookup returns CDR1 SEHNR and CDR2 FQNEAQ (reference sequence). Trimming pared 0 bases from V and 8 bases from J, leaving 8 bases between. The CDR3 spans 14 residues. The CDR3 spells CASSLAQVYSPLHF. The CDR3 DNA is TGTGCCAGCAGCTTAGCCCAGGTCTATTCACCCCTCCACTTT.

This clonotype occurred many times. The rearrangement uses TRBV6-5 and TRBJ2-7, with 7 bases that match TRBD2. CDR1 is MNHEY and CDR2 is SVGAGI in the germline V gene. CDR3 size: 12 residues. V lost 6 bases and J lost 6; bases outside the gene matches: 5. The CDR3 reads CASSLAGREQYF. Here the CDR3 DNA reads TGTGCCAGCAGCTTAGCGGGTCGCGAGCAGTACTTC.

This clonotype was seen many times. The CDR3 reads CASRWTGPNTGELFF. CDR3 bases: TGTGCCAGCAGATGGACAGGACCCAACACCGGGGAGCTGTTTTTT. V usage is TRBV28 and J usage is TRBJ2-2; 7 bases match TRBD1. Per the germline V gene, CDR1 is MDHEN and CDR2 is SYDVKM. The CDR3 is 15 amino acids. The junction had 6 bases not matched to a gene; V was cut back by 6 bases and J by 2 bases.

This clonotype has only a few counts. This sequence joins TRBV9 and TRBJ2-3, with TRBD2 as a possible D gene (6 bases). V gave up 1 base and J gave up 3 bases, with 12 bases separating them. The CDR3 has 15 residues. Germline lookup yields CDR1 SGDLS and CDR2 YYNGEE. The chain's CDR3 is CASSVWRAETDTQYF. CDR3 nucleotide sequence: TGTGCCAGCAGCGTATGGAGGGCGGAAACAGATACGCAGTATTTT.

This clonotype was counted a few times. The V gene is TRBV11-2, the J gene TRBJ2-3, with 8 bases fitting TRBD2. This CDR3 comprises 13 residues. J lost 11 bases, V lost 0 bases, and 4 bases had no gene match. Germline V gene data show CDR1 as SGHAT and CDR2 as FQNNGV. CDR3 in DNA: TGTGCCAGCAGCTTAGATGAGGCGGGGGGGCAGTATTTT. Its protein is CASSLDEAGGQYF.

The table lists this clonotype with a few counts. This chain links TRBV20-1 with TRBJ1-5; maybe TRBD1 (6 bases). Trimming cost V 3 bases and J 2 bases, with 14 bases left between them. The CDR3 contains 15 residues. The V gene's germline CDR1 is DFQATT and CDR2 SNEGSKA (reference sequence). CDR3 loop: CSASRRRGGNQPQHF. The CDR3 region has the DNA TGCAGTGCTAGTAGAAGAAGGGGGGGCAATCAGCCCCAGCATTTT.

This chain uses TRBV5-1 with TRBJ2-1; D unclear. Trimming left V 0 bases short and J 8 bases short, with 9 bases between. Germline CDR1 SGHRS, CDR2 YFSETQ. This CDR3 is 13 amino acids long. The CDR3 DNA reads TGCGCCAGCAGCTTGGCCGAGGATCATGAGCAGTTCTTC. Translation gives CASSLAEDHEQFF.

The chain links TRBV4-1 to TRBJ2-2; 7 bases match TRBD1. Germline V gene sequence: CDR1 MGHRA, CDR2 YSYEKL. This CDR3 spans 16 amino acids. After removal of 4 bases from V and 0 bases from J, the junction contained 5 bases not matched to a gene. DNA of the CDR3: TGCGCCAGCAGCCCTTACAGGGGTCCGAACACCGGGGAGCTGTTTTTT. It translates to CASSPYRGPNTGELFF.

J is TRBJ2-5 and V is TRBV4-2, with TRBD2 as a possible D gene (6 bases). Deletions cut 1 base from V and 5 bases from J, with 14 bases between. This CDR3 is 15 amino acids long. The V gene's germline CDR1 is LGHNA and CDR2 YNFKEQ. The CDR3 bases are TGTGCCAGCAGCCAAGGGGACTCCTCGTCGGAGACCCAGTACTTC. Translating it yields CASSQGDSSSETQYF.

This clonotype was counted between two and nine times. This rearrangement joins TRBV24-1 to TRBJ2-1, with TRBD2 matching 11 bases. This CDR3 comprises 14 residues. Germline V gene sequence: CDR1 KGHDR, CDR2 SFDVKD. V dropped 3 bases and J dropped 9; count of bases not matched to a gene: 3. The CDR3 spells CATSDTLAGVEQFF. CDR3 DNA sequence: TGTGCCACCAGTGATACACTAGCGGGGGTTGAGCAGTTCTTC.

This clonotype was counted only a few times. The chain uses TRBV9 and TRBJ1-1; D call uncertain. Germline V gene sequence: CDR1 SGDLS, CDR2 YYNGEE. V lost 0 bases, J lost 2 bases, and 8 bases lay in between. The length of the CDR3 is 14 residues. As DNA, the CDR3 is TGTGCCAGCAGCGTAGACCCCCTAAACACTGAAGCTTTCTTT. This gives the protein CASSVDPLNTEAFF.

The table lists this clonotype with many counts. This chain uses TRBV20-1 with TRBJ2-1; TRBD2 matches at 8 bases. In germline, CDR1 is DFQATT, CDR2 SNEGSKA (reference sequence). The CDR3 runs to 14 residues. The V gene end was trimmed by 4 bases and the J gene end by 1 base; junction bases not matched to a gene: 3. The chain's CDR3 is CSAKGLESYNEQFF. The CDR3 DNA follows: TGCAGTGCTAAGGGACTAGAATCCTACAATGAGCAGTTCTTC.

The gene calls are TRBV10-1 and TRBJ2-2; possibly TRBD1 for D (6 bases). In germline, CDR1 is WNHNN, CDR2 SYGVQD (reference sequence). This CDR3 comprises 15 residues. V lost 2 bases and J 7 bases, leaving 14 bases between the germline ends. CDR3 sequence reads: CASSELRGMVGELFF. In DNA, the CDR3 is TGCGCCAGCAGTGAGCTCAGGGGTATGGTCGGGGAGCTGTTTTTT.

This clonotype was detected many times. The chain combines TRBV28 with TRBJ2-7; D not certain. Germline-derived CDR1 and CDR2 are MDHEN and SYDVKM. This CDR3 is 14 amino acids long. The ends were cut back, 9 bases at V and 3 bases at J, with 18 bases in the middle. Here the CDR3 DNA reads TGTGCCAGTATGCTAGTTTATAAGGGCTACGAGCAGTACTTC. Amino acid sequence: CASMLVYKGYEQYF.

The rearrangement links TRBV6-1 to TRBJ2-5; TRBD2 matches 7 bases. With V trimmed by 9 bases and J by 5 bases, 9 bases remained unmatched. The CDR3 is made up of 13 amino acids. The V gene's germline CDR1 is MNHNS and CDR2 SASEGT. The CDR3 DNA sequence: TGTGCCAGTGGACGGGGGGTTCGGGAGACCCAGTACTTC. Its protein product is CASGRGVRETQYF.

For the CDR3, the DNA is TGTGCCAGCAGCTGGGGAACAGCTAAAGATACGCAGTATTTT. Translating it yields CASSWGTAKDTQYF. V usage is TRBV6-2 or TRBV6-3 and J usage is TRBJ2-3; D is uncertain. Trimming left V 6 bases short and J 5 bases short, with 15 bases between. CDR1 is MNHEY and CDR2 is SVGEGT in the germline V gene. The CDR3 sequence is 14 residues long.

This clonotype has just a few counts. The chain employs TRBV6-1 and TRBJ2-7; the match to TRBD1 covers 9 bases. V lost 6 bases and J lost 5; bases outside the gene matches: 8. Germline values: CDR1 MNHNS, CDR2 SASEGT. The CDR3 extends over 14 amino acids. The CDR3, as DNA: TGTGCCAGCAGACAACAGGGGGCCCCCCACGAGCAGTACTTC. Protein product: CASRQQGAPHEQYF.

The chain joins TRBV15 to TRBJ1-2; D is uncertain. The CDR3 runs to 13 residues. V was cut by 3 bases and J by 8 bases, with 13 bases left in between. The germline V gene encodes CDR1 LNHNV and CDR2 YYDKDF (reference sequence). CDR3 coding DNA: TGTGCCACCAGCAGGGACCTTTCGCGGGGCTACACCTTC. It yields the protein CATSRDLSRGYTF.

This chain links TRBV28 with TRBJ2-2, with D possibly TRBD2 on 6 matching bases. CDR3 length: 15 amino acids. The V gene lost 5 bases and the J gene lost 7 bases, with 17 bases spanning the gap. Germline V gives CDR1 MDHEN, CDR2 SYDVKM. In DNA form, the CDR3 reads TGTGCCAGCAGTCTATCGACTAGTCCTTTCGGGGAGCTGTTTTTT. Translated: CASSLSTSPFGELFF.

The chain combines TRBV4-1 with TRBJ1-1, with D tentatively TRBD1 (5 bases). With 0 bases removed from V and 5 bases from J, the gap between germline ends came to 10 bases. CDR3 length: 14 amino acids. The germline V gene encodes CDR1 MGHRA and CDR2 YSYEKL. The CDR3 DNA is TGCGCCAGCAGCCAAGAAACAGGCTGGACTGAAGCTTTCTTT. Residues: CASSQETGWTEAFF.

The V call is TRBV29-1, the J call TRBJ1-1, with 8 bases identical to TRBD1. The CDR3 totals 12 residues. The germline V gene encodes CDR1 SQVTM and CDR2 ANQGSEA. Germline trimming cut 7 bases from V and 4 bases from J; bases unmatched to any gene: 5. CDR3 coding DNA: TGCAGCGCCGGACAGGGCGGCACTGAAGCTTTCTTT. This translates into CSAGQGGTEAFF.

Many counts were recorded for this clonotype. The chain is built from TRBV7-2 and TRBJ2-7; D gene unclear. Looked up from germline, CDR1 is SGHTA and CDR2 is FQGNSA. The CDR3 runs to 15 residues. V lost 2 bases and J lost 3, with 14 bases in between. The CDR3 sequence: CASSLSPLSLYEQYF. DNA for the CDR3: TGTGCCAGCAGCTTAAGCCCCCTTTCCCTCTACGAGCAGTACTTC.

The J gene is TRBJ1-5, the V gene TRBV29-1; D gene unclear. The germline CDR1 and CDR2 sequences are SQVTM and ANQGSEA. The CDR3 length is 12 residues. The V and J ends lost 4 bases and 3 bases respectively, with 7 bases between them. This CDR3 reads CSVGTTNQPQHF. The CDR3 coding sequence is TGCAGCGTTGGCACTACCAATCAGCCCCAGCATTTT.

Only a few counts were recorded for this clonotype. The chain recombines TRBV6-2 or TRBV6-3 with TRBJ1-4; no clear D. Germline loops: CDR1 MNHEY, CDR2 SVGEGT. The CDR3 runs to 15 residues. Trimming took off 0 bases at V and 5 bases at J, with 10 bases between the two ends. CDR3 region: CASSYSGRKNEKLFF. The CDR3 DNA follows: TGTGCCAGCAGTTACTCTGGACGGAAGAATGAAAAACTGTTTTTT.

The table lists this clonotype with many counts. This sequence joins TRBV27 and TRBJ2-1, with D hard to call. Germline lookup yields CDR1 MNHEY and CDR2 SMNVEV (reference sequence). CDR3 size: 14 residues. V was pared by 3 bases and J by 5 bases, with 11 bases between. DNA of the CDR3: TGTGCCAGCAGTTTGACTCAGCCCAACAATGAGCAGTTCTTC. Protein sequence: CASSLTQPNNEQFF.